The clone carrying this TCR beta chain was picked up one time. These data belong to a study of CD8 T cells in Susac syndrome. On the study more broadly: The Susac syndrome patients were therapy-naive, on corticosteroids, or on intravenous immunoglobulin alone at blood draw.

Germline V gives CDR1 KGHDR, CDR2 SFDVKD. This CDR3 contains 14 residues. V gave up 5 bases and J gave up 6 bases; unmatched junction bases: 6. Random hexamers were used to reverse transcribe about 0.5 to 1 ug of RNA. TCRdb reanalysed the immunoSEQ multiplex PCR reads using MiXCR and keeps one entry per CDR3 protein. The sample contains about 120,000 distinct CDR3 sequences, 85% to 95% of which appear only once. The patients with Susac syndrome were individuals who fulfilled the recently defined diagnostic criteria for disease that was either definite or probable. Material: CD8+ T cells from PBMCs. The gene calls are TRBV24-1 and TRBJ2-3, with 8 bases fitting TRBD1. The clonotype was recovered from a human donor with Susac syndrome. CDR3 coding DNA: TGTGCCACCAGTGGTACAGGGGGTTTGGATACGCAGTATTTT. Protein sequence: CATSGTGGLDTQYF.